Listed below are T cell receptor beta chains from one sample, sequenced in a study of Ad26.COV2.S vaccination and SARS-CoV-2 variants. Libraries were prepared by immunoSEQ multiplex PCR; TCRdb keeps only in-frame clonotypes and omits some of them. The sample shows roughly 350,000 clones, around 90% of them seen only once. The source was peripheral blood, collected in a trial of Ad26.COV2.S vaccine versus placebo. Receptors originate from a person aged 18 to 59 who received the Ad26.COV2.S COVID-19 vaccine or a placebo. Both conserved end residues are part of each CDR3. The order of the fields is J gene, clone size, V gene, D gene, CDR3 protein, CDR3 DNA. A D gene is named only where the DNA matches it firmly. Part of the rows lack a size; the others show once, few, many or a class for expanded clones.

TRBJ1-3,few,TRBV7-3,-,CASSPFRPALIYF,TGTGCCAGCAGCCCCTTTCGGCCGGCACTCATATATTTT
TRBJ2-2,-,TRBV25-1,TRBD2,CASSGEGGTGELFF,TGTGCCAGCAGTGGGGAGGGCGGCACCGGGGAGCTGTTTTTT
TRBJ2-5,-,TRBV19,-,CASSIAGAGTQYF,TGTGCCAGTAGTATAGCAGGGGCCGGGACCCAGTACTTC
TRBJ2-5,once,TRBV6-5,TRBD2,CASIRTSVYQETQYF,TGTGCCAGCATTCGAACTAGCGTTTACCAAGAGACCCAGTACTTC
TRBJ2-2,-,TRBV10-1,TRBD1,CASRETGAGTGELFF,TGCGCCAGCAGGGAAACAGGGGCTGGGACCGGGGAGCTGTTTTTT
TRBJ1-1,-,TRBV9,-,CASSVGVGQNTEAFF,TGTGCCAGCAGCGTAGGGGTGGGACAGAACACTGAAGCTTTCTTT
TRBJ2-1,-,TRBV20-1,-,CSASWDERVHEQFF,TGCAGTGCTAGTTGGGACGAGCGGGTCCATGAGCAGTTCTTC
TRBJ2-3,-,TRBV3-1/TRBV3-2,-,CASSQRGAVPDTQYF,TGTGCCAGCAGCCAAAGGGGGGCCGTGCCAGATACGCAGTATTTT
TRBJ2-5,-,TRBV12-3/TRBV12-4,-,CASRPTGQETQYF,TGTGCCAGCAGGCCCACAGGGCAAGAGACCCAGTACTTC
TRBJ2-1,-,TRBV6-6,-,CASSYGTIEQFF,TGTGCCAGCAGTTATGGGACAATTGAGCAGTTCTTC
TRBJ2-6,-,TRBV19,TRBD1,CASSRTGSGANVLTF,TGTGCCAGTAGTCGGACAGGGTCTGGGGCCAACGTCCTGACTTTC
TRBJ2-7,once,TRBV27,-,CASSSTRGPVEQYF,TGTGCCAGCAGTTCCACACGGGGGCCGGTCGAGCAGTACTTC
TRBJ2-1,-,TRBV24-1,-,CATSDVGRGDNEQFF,TGTGCCACCAGTGATGTGGGACGGGGAGACAATGAGCAGTTCTTC
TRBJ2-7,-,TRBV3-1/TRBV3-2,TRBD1,CASSPGQGERGQYF,TGTGCCAGCAGCCCAGGTCAGGGGGAAAGAGGGCAGTACTTC
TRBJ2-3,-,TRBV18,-,CASSPQDTQYF,TGTGCCAGCTCACCACAGGATACGCAGTATTTT
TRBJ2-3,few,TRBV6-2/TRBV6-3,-,CASSNSMVGGPGSGTQYF,TGTGCCAGCAGTAACTCGATGGTTGGGGGGCCGGGGTCGGGTACGCAGTATTTT
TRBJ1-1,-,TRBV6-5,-,CASSYSVTRTNTEAFF,TGTGCCAGCAGTTACTCTGTTACCCGGACGAACACTGAAGCTTTCTTT
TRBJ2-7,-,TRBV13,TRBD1,CASSSSDRVGGVSYEQYF,TGTGCCAGCAGCTCCTCGGACAGGGTAGGAGGGGTCTCCTACGAGCAGTACTTC
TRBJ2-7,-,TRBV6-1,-,CASSERYEQYF,TGTGCCAGCAGTGAACGCTACGAGCAGTACTTC
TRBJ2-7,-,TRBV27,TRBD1,CASSALDRGYEQYF,TGTGCCAGCAGTGCCTTGGACAGGGGCTACGAGCAGTACTTC
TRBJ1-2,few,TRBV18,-,CASSPYSGGYTF,TGTGCCAGCTCACCATATTCGGGTGGCTACACCTTC
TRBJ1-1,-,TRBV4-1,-,CASSSREGTEAFF,TGCGCCAGCAGCTCAAGGGAAGGGACTGAAGCTTTCTTT
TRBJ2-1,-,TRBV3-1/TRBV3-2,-,CASSLTKYYNEQFF,TGTGCCAGCAGCCTTACTAAATACTACAATGAGCAGTTCTTC
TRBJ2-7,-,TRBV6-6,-,CASSYSPPGYSYEQYF,TGTGCCAGCAGTTACTCCCCTCCGGGGTACTCCTACGAGCAGTACTTC
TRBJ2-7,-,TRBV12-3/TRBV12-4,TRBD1,CASSGQGAYEQYF,TGTGCCAGCAGCGGACAGGGGGCCTACGAGCAGTACTTC
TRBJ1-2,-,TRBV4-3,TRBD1,CASSQDRAGGSSYGYTF,TGCGCCAGCAGCCAAGATCGGGCAGGGGGCTCTAGCTATGGCTACACCTTC
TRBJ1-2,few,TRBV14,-,CASSQDVGGTYGYTF,TGTGCCAGCAGCCAAGATGTAGGGGGAACCTATGGCTACACCTTC
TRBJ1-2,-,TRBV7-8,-,CASSSLAHNRNYGYTF,TGTGCCAGCAGCTCCTTGGCGCACAACCGTAACTATGGCTACACCTTC
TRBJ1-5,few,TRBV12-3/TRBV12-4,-,CASSFSVDQPQHF,TGTGCCAGCAGTTTTAGTGTGGATCAGCCCCAGCATTTT
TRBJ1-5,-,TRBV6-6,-,CASSYLRQPQHF,TGTGCCAGCAGTTACTTGAGACAGCCCCAGCATTTT
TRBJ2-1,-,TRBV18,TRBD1,CASDRTGGMDEQFF,TGTGCCAGCGACAGGACAGGGGGAATGGATGAGCAGTTCTTC
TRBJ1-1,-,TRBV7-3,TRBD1,CASSLGRGLNTEAFF,TGTGCCAGCAGCTTAGGGAGGGGGCTGAACACTGAAGCTTTCTTT
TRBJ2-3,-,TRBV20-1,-,CSASSQGPRDTQYF,TGCAGTGCTAGTAGTCAGGGACCTCGGGATACGCAGTATTTT
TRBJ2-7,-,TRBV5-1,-,CASSFGVFYEQYF,TGCGCCAGCAGCTTTGGGGTGTTCTACGAGCAGTACTTC
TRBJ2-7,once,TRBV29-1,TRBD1,CSVEDEGANDYEQYF,TGCAGCGTTGAAGATGAGGGGGCTAACGACTACGAGCAGTACTTC
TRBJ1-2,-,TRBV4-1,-,CASSQDRGGSYGYTF,TGCGCCAGCAGCCAAGATCGTGGGGGGTCCTATGGCTACACCTTC
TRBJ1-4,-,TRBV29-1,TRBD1,CSVERDRELGVREKLFF,TGCAGCGTTGAGAGGGACAGGGAGTTGGGGGTTCGTGAAAAACTGTTTTTT
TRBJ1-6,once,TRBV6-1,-,CASSERGLNNSPLHF,TGTGCCAGCAGTGAAAGGGGACTTAACAATTCACCCCTCCACTTT
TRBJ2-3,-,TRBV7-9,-,CASSSMPAPLTDTQYF,TGTGCCAGCAGCTCTATGCCGGCTCCGCTCACAGATACGCAGTATTTT
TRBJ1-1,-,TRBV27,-,CASSLIGGLNTEAFF,TGTGCCAGCAGTTTAATCGGGGGGCTGAACACTGAAGCTTTCTTT
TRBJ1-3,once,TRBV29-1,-,CSAQRGGGGNTIYF,TGCAGCGCCCAGCGGGGCGGAGGTGGAAACACCATATATTTT
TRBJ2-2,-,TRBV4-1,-,CASSQDRAPARELFF,TGCGCCAGCAGCCAAGATCGGGCCCCGGCCCGGGAGCTGTTTTTT
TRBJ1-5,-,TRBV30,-,CAWRYKGNQPQHF,TGTGCCTGGAGATACAAGGGTAATCAGCCCCAGCATTTT
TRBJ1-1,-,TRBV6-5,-,CASSYGVGTEAFF,TGTGCCAGCAGTTACGGGGTGGGAACTGAAGCTTTCTTT
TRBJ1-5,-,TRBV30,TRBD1,CAWSGGDRGGNQPQHF,TGTGCCTGGAGTGGGGGCGACAGGGGGGGAAATCAGCCCCAGCATTTT
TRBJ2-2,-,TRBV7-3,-,CASRGTTGELFF,TGTGCCAGCCGTGGAACCACCGGGGAGCTGTTTTTT
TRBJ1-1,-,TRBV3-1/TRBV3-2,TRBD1,CASSQDRGRLTTEAFF,TGTGCCAGCAGCCAAGACAGGGGGCGATTAACCACTGAAGCTTTCTTT
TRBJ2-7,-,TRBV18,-,CASSPGSYEQYF,TGTGCCAGCTCACCAGGGTCCTACGAGCAGTACTTC
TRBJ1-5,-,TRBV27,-,CASSSIDGNQPQHF,TGTGCCAGCAGTTCGATCGACGGGAATCAGCCCCAGCATTTT
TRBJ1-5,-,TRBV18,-,CASSPTKGSNQPQHF,TGTGCCAGCTCACCGACAAAAGGTTCTAATCAGCCCCAGCATTTT
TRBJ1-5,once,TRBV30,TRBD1,CAWSATGEEQPQHF,TGTGCCTGGAGCGCGACAGGGGAAGAACAGCCCCAGCATTTT
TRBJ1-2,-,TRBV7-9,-,CASSPSGTNYGYTF,TGTGCCAGCAGCCCTTCGGGGACTAACTATGGCTACACCTTC
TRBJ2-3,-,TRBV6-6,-,CASALVGGSTDTQYF,TGTGCCAGCGCCCTCGTAGGGGGTTCTACAGATACGCAGTATTTT
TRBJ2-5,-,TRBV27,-,CASSLYARPQETQYF,TGTGCCAGCAGTTTATACGCCAGGCCTCAAGAGACCCAGTACTTC